The 26 T cell receptor beta chains in this list originate from one sample, sequenced in a study of response to subunit inactivated influenza vaccine. TCRdb ran MiXCR on the RT-PCR reads and lists one entry per CDR3 protein. This sample yields roughly 500,000 distinct CDR3 sequences, of which approximately 15% are seen a single time; around 3% belongs to the top ten. The specimen comprised CD4+ T cells sorted from PBMCs, sampled around 25 months after vaccination. These receptors were collected from a man aged 50 to 69 who received an inactivated influenza vaccine.

This clonotype occurred a few times. The chain recombines TRBV14 with TRBJ2-7, with 7 nucleotides matching TRBD1. The junction had 4 bases not matched to a gene; V was cut back by 1 base and J by 1 base. Germline assignment: CDR1 SGHDN and CDR2 FVKESK. The CDR3 spans 15 residues. CDR3 sequence reads: CASSQGWTGSYEQYF. CDR3 bases: TGTGCCAGCAGCCAAGGGTGGACAGGATCCTACGAGCAGTACTTC.

A few counts support this clonotype. This chain uses TRBV10-3 with TRBJ2-7, with D perhaps TRBD2 (6 bases). V was cut by 10 bases and J by 7 bases, with 17 bases left in between. CDR1 is ENHRY, CDR2 SYGVKD, per germline. The CDR3 has 12 residues. This CDR3 is CASGTLSWEQYF. As DNA, the CDR3 is TGTGCCAGCGGGACTCTCTCCTGGGAGCAGTACTTC.

The V and J genes are TRBV4-2 and TRBJ2-7; the D is unclear. This CDR3 spans 12 amino acids. Per germline, CDR1 LGHNA and CDR2 YNFKEQ. The V end lost 0 bases, the J end lost 9 bases, and 9 bases lay between the germline ends. CDR3 coding DNA: TGTGCCAGCAGCCAAGAGCAAGGACGGCAGTACTTC. Translation gives CASSQEQGRQYF.

The CDR3 region is CASSLSGDGYEQYF. CDR3 nucleotides: TGCGCCAGCAGCTTGTCAGGGGATGGGTACGAGCAGTACTTC. The chain employs TRBV5-1 and TRBJ2-7; TRBD1 might be the D (6 bases). This CDR3 is built from 14 residues. In germline, CDR1 is SGHRS, CDR2 YFSETQ. V lost 1 base and J 4 bases, leaving 12 bases between the germline ends.

The chain uses TRBV5-5 and TRBJ2-5; 10 bases fit TRBD2. This CDR3 spans 15 amino acids. Germline V gene data show CDR1 as SGHKS and CDR2 as YYEKEE (reference sequence). Unmatched junction bases numbered 10, after V lost 6 bases and J lost 5 bases. CDR3 amino acids: CASNPSGGWLETQYF. Written as DNA, the CDR3 is TGTGCCAGCAACCCTAGCGGGGGCTGGCTGGAGACCCAGTACTTC.

This chain links TRBV9 with TRBJ2-3; D unresolved. The CDR3 consists of 17 residues. Deletions cut 2 bases from V and 2 bases from J, with 18 bases between. Germline loops: CDR1 SGDLS, CDR2 YYNGEE. The CDR3 here is CASSVSVTPAYTDTQYF. CDR3 DNA: TGTGCCAGCAGCGTCTCCGTGACTCCCGCCTACACAGATACGCAGTATTTT.

V is TRBV5-1 and J is TRBJ2-7; D not resolved. V was pared by 1 base and J by 4 bases, with 9 bases between. The CDR3 is 13 residues long. The germline CDR1 and CDR2 sequences are SGHRS and YFSETQ. The DNA for the CDR3 is TGCGCCAGCAGCTTGTCATCCAGGTACGAGCAGTACTTC. Translation gives CASSLSSRYEQYF.

The rearrangement uses TRBV4-1 and TRBJ2-5, with D uncertain. Trimming took off 4 bases at V and 5 bases at J, with 11 bases between the two ends. The CDR3 length is 13 residues. The germline V gene has CDR1 MGHRA and CDR2 YSYEKL. The DNA for the CDR3 is TGCGCCAGCAGCCGAGTCCTACGGGAGACCCAGTACTTC. Translated, it gives CASSRVLRETQYF.

This clonotype was seen a few times. The chain couples TRBV6-2 or TRBV6-3 to TRBJ1-5, with TRBD1 matching 7 bases. The trim removed 8 bases at V and 5 bases at J, leaving 3 bases unmatched. The CDR3 covers 12 residues. Germline-derived CDR1 and CDR2 are MNHEY and SVGEGT. CDR3 in amino acids: CASAGQDQPQHF. Here the CDR3 DNA reads TGTGCCAGCGCCGGACAGGATCAGCCCCAGCATTTT.

The chain employs TRBV15 and TRBJ2-7; D is undetermined. CDR3 length: 14 amino acids. V dropped 0 bases and J dropped 2 bases, with 8 bases sitting between them. The germline V gene has CDR1 LNHNV and CDR2 YYDKDF (reference sequence). CDR3 region: CATSRDLQPYEQYF. In DNA form, the CDR3 reads TGTGCCACCAGCAGAGATCTCCAGCCCTACGAGCAGTACTTC. The whole variable domain, remainder taken from reference TRBV15 and TRBJ2-7, is DAMVIQNPRYQVTQFGKPVTLSCSQTLNHNVMYWYQQKSSQAPKLLFHYYDKDFNNEADTPDNFQSRRPNTSFCFLDIRSPGLGDTAMYLCATSRDLQPYEQYFGPGTRLTVT.

V is TRBV13 and J is TRBJ2-1; D ambiguous. V was shortened by 3 bases and J by 9 bases, with 9 bases between the two germline ends. Looked up from germline, CDR1 is PRHDT and CDR2 is FYEKMQ (reference sequence). This CDR3 is built from 12 residues. This chain's CDR3 is CASSFSRAEQFF. The CDR3 bases are TGTGCCAGCAGCTTCTCCCGAGCTGAGCAGTTCTTC. The full variable domain, with the rest looked up from reference TRBV13 and TRBJ2-1, is AAGVIQSPRHLIKEKRETATLKCYPIPRHDTVYWYQQGPGQDPQFLISFYEKMQSDKGSIPDRFSAQQFSDYHSELNMSSLELGDSALYFCASSFSRAEQFFGPGTRLTVL.

The chain links TRBV4-3 to TRBJ1-6, with no clear D. There are 14 residues in the CDR3. V lost 0 bases to trimming and J lost 13 bases, with 13 bases between them. Germline V CDR1 and CDR2: LGHNA, YSLEER. The CDR3: CASSQEFMASPLHF. The CDR3 bases are TGCGCCAGCAGCCAAGAATTTATGGCGAGTCCCCTCCACTTT.

This clonotype was observed a handful of times. The CDR3 loop is CAISESKNTGELFF. The CDR3 DNA sequence: TGTGCCATCAGTGAGTCAAAGAACACCGGGGAGCTGTTTTTT. The chain recombines TRBV10-3 with TRBJ2-2; D is uncertain. The CDR3 consists of 14 residues. V gave up 0 bases and J gave up 1 base, with 3 bases separating them. Looked up from germline, CDR1 is ENHRY and CDR2 is SYGVKD.

This clonotype was observed at least ten times. The chain has TRBV7-2 and TRBJ2-4, with 9 positions matching TRBD2. CDR3 length: 16 amino acids. Germline CDR1 and CDR2: SGHTA and FQGNSA. J gave up 8 bases and V 4 bases, and 12 bases lay outside the gene matches. The chain's CDR3 is CASSYSWGGRADIQYF. The CDR3 nucleotides are TGTGCCAGCAGCTACTCTTGGGGCGGGAGGGCCGACATTCAGTACTTC.

The chain has TRBV7-2 and TRBJ2-5, with D tentatively TRBD1 or TRBD2 (5 bases each). This CDR3 comprises 13 residues. V dropped 6 bases and J dropped 1 base, with 9 bases sitting between them. In germline, CDR1 is SGHTA, CDR2 FQGNSA. The CDR3 is CASRRGPQETQYF. DNA of the CDR3: TGTGCCAGCAGACGGGGACCCCAAGAGACCCAGTACTTC. The variable domain in full, with the rest retrieved from reference TRBV7-2 and TRBJ2-5, is GAGVSQSPSNKVTEKGKDVELRCDPISGHTALYWYRQSLGQGLEFLIYFQGNSAPDKSGLPSDRFSAERTGGSVSTLTIQRTQQEDSAVYLCASRRGPQETQYFGPGTRLLVL.

This clonotype was recorded once. The chain joins TRBV7-6 to TRBJ2-5; 11 positions agree with TRBD1. CDR1 is SGHVS, CDR2 FNYEAQ, per germline. With V trimmed by 5 bases and J by 5 bases, 10 bases remained unmatched. The CDR3 has 16 residues. The CDR3 coding sequence is TGTGCCAGCAGCCCTAGGACAGGGGGCTTTGAGGAGACCCAGTACTTC. Translation gives CASSPRTGGFEETQYF.

This sequence joins TRBV7-9 and TRBJ2-7; the match to TRBD2 covers 8 bases. Per germline, CDR1 SEHNR and CDR2 FQNEAQ (reference sequence). This CDR3 has 14 amino acids. Unmatched junction bases numbered 10, after V lost 11 bases and J lost 1 base. CDR3 nucleotide sequence: TGTGCCGGCACCGGGACTAGGGGGTCCTACGAGCAGTACTTC. Translation: CAGTGTRGSYEQYF. The complete variable domain, with remaining parts taken from reference TRBV7-9 and TRBJ2-7, reads DTGVSQNPRHKITKRGQNVTFRCDPISEHNRLYWYRQTLGQGPEFLTYFQNEAQLEKSRLLSDRFSAERPKGSFSTLEIQRTEQGDSAMYLCAGTGTRGSYEQYFGPGTRLTVT.

This clonotype was counted a few times. The gene calls are TRBV14 and TRBJ2-1; D remains unclear. Germline V CDR1 and CDR2: SGHDN, FVKESK. V lost 4 bases, J lost 3 bases, and 7 bases lay in between. The CDR3 has 13 residues. The CDR3 sequence is CASSPLYYNEQFF. CDR3 bases: TGTGCCAGCAGCCCCCTATACTACAATGAGCAGTTCTTC.

This clonotype has just one count. The chain joins TRBV12-3 or TRBV12-4 to TRBJ2-5; D is uncertain. There are 16 residues in the CDR3. V dropped 1 base and J dropped 8 bases, with 20 bases sitting between them. The CDR3: CASSLETWGSVGTQYF. CDR3 nucleotides: TGTGCCAGCAGTTTAGAAACGTGGGGATCGGTGGGAACCCAGTACTTC.

The chain couples TRBV4-3 to TRBJ2-3; 7 bases agree with TRBD1. CDR3 length: 16 amino acids. The V gene end was trimmed by 0 bases and the J gene end by 5 bases; junction bases not matched to a gene: 8. The germline V gene encodes CDR1 LGHNA and CDR2 YSLEER. The CDR3 nucleotides read TGCGCCAGCAGCCAAGATTTCGGACAGGAGGTAGATACGCAGTATTTT. It yields the protein CASSQDFGQEVDTQYF.

The rearrangement links TRBV5-1 to TRBJ1-6; D might be TRBD1 (5 bases). V lost 7 bases and J lost 10, with 18 bases in between. The germline CDR1 and CDR2 sequences are SGHRS and YFSETQ. This CDR3 is 14 amino acids long. CDR3 sequence reads: CASRSSQGLSPLHF. In DNA form, the CDR3 reads TGCGCCAGCCGCTCTTCCCAGGGTTTATCACCCCTCCACTTT.

This clonotype appeared a few times. The chain uses TRBV12-3 or TRBV12-4 and TRBJ1-4; 8 bases are a match to TRBD1. The V gene end was trimmed by 0 bases and the J gene end by 10 bases; junction bases not matched to a gene: 1. This CDR3 comprises 13 residues. The CDR3 DNA reads TGTGCCAGCAGTTTAGCACAGGGGGGAAAACTGTTTTTT. It is translated as CASSLAQGGKLFF.

This chain links TRBV9 with TRBJ2-3; D could derive from TRBD1 or TRBD2 (8 bases each). The CDR3 has 24 amino acids. The V gene's germline CDR1 is SGDLS and CDR2 YYNGEE. V lost 3 bases, J lost 2 bases, and 40 bases lay in between. Here the CDR3 DNA reads TGTGCCAGCAGCGAGACTTCGACAGGGGCTCTTACCGCGGGAGGTCTCCCCCACACAGATACGCAGTATTTT. Translation: CASSETSTGALTAGGLPHTDTQYF. The variable domain in full, completed from reference TRBV9 and TRBJ2-3, reads DSGVTQTPKHLITATGQRVTLRCSPRSGDLSVYWYQQSLDQGLQFLIQYYNGEERAKGNILERFSAQQFPDLHSELNLSSLELGDSALYFCASSETSTGALTAGGLPHTDTQYFGPGTRLTVL.

This clonotype turned up a few times. The rearrangement joins TRBV4-3 to TRBJ2-5; no clear D. V dropped 1 base and J dropped 3 bases, with 6 bases sitting between them. Germline assignment: CDR1 LGHNA and CDR2 YSLEER. This CDR3 comprises 13 residues. Here the CDR3 DNA reads TGCGCCAGCAGCCAAGGGGCTAAAGAGACCCAGTACTTC. It encodes CASSQGAKETQYF.

The chain couples TRBV6-1 to TRBJ2-2, with D possibly matching TRBD2 (5 bases). Trimming removed 6 bases from V and 5 bases from J, with 13 bases in between. The CDR3 is 14 amino acids. Germline assignment: CDR1 MNHNS and CDR2 SASEGT. The CDR3 DNA reads as TGTGCCAGCAGGGGCCGGTCGGGGACCGGGGAGCTGTTTTTT. Protein sequence: CASRGRSGTGELFF.

This clonotype was counted many times. DNA of the CDR3: TGCGCCAGCAGCTTGGAGACAGGTCTGCAGTTCTTC. Its translation: CASSLETGLQFF. This rearrangement joins TRBV5-1 to TRBJ2-1; tentative D call: TRBD1 (6 bases). Looked up from germline, CDR1 is SGHRS and CDR2 is YFSETQ. Between the trimmed V and J ends, which lost 0 bases and 12 bases, there was a span of 10 bases. The CDR3 is 12 residues long.